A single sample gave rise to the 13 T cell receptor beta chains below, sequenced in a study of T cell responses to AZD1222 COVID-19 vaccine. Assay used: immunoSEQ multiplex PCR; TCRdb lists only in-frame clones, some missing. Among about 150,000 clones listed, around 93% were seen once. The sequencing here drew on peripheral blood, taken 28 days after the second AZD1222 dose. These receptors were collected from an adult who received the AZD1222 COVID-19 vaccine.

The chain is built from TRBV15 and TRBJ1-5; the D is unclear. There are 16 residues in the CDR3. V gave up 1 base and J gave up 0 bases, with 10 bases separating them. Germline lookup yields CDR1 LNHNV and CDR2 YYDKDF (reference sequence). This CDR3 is CATSRVAEDSNQPQHF. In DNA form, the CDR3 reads TGTGCCACCAGCAGAGTGGCAGAAGATAGCAATCAGCCCCAGCATTTT.

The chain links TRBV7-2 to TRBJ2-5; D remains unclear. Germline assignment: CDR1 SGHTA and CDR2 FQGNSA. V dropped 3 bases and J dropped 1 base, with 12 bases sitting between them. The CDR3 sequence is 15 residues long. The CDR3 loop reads CASSFQVLGQETQYF. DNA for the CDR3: TGTGCCAGCAGCTTTCAGGTATTAGGCCAAGAGACCCAGTACTTC. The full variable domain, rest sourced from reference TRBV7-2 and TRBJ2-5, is GAGVSQSPSNKVTEKGKDVELRCDPISGHTALYWYRQSLGQGLEFLIYFQGNSAPDKSGLPSDRFSAERTGGSVSTLTIQRTQQEDSAVYLCASSFQVLGQETQYFGPGTRLLVL.

As DNA, the CDR3 is TGTGCCAGCAGTGAAGGAAGGGGGACATTGAATGAAAAACTGTTTTTT. This gives the protein CASSEGRGTLNEKLFF. The chain employs TRBV25-1 and TRBJ1-4; weak D call: TRBD1 (6 bases). Trimming pared 2 bases from V and 5 bases from J, leaving 15 bases between. This CDR3 has 16 residues. CDR1 and CDR2 (germline): MGHDK, SYGVNS.

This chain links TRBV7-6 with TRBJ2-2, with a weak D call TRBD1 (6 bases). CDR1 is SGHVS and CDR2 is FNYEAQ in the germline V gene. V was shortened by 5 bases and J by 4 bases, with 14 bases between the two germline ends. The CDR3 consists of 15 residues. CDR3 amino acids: CASSKTGPVTGELFF. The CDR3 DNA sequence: TGTGCCAGCAGCAAGACAGGTCCGGTCACCGGGGAGCTGTTTTTT.

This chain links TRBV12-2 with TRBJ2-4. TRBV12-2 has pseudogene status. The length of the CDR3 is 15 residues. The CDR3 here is CASRLEQGGNSIHYF. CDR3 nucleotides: TGTGCAAGTCGCTTAGAACAGGGAGGCAACAGCATTCATTACTTC.

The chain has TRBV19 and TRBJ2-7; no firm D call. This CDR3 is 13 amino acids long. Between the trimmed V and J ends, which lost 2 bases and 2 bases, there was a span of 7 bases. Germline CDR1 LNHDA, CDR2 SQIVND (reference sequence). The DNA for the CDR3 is TGTGCCAGTAGTATAAGGCTAGCCTACGAGCAGTACTTC. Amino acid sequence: CASSIRLAYEQYF.

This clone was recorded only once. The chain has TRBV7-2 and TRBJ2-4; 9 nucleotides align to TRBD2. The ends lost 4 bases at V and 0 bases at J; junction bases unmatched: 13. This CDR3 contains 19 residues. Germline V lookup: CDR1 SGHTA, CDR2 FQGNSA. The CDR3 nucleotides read TGTGCCAGCAGCTCCCCGGAACCAACTAGCGGGCGAGCCAAAAACATTCAGTACTTC. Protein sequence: CASSSPEPTSGRAKNIQYF.

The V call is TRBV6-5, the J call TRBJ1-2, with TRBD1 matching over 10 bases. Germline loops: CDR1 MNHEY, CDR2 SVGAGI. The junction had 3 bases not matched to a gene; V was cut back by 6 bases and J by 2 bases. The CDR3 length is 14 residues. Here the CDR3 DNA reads TGTGCCAGCAGGGCGGGACAGGGGAACTATGGCTACACCTTC. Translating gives CASRAGQGNYGYTF.

CDR3 bases: TGCAGCGCCGAGGGACACGGCGGGGAGCTGTTTTTT. It codes for CSAEGHGGELFF. The chain has TRBV29-1 and TRBJ2-2; perhaps TRBD1 as D (6 bases). Germline V gives CDR1 SQVTM, CDR2 ANQGSEA. This CDR3 comprises 12 residues. V lost 7 bases and J lost 7, with 13 bases in between.

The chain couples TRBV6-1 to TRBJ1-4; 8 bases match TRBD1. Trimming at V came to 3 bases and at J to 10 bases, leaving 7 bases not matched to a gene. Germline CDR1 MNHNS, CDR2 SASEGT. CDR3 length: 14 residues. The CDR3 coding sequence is TGTGCCAGCAGTGACAGGGGGCGGACTGGAAAACTGTTTTTT. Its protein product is CASSDRGRTGKLFF.

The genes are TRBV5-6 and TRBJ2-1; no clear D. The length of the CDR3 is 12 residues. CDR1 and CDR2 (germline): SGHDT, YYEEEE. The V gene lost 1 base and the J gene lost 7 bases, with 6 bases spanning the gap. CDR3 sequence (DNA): TGTGCCAGCAGCTTGTATAGGAATGAGCAGTTCTTC. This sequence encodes CASSLYRNEQFF.

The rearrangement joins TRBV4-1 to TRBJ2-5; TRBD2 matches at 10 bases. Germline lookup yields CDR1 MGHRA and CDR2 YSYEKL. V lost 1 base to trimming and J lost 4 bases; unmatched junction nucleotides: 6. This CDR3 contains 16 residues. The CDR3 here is CASSQAISSGRETQYF. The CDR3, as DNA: TGCGCCAGCAGCCAAGCTATATCTAGCGGGAGAGAGACCCAGTACTTC.

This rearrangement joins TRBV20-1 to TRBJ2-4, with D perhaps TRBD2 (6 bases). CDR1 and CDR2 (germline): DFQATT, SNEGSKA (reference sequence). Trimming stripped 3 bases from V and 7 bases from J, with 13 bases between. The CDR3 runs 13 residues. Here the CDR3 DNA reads TGCAGTGCTAGTTTCGGGAGAGGGAACATTCAGTACTTC. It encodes CSASFGRGNIQYF.